The subject of this entry is one T cell receptor (beta chain). Profiled with immunoSEQ multiplex PCR; TCRdb holds only in-frame clones, not every one. The table shows approximately 68,000 clones, with around 91% occurring only once. This entry is derived from a study of T cell changes during pregnancy in multiple sclerosis. The CDR3 is 15 residues long. Germline V gives CDR1 LNHDA, CDR2 SQIVND (reference sequence). V gave up 0 bases and J gave up 4 bases, with 13 bases separating them. The V gene is TRBV19, the J gene TRBJ2-7; tentative D call: TRBD2 (5 bases). Source: peripheral blood, taken in the third trimester of pregnancy. This clonotype was obtained from a female donor in good health, enrolled as a control in a pregnancy study. The CDR3 DNA reads as TGTGCCAGTAGTATAGATCACGGGGTGGTGTACGAGCAGTACTTC. It yields the protein CASSIDHGVVYEQYF.